This T cell receptor beta chain was retrieved from a study of blood T cell repertoires in COVID-19 (dated by TCRdb to 2019 to 2021). Some background on the complete study: Collaborator samples came from the United States, Italy and Spain and covered acute and convalescent phases of COVID-19. The material from the prospective study consisted of cDNA or gDNA derived from T cells, B-cell-depleted T cells, or PBMCs. Deeply sampled blood TCRbeta repertoires from subjects exposed to, actively infected with, or recovered from COVID-19 were included in the dataset. The repertoires were released in a freely available public database meant as a resource for research on the immune response to SARS-CoV-2. Samples came from the ongoing ImmuneRACE study (first 160 participants) plus 1,254 subjects from 6 global collaborators. Sample metadata almost always included a de-identified subject ID, COVID-19 status, age in years and sex. HLA class I and class II types, where available, came from metadata supplied by the sample provider rather than from assay-based typing.

Paper-wide results and their limitations: Clinical and demographic metadata were provided uncurated, with the amount varying by source and participant.

Enrolling through a virtual design, the prospective study's participants ranged in age from roughly 18 to 100 years and lived across roughly 24 United States geographic areas. Cohort assignment in the prospective study relied on participant-reported clinical history from a screening survey and a study questionnaire. In the prospective study, whole blood, serum and a nasopharyngeal or oropharyngeal swab were collected from each participant by mobile phlebotomists. Prospective study participants could optionally give additional blood draws and questionnaires over a roughly 2-month period. Prospective study blood samples were shipped either frozen or at room temperature before DNA extraction. CDR3 length: 15 amino acids, cysteine to phenylalanine. Only the CDR3 DNA is retained, 45 bases long and in frame from the first base. The germline V and J ends show losses of 5 bases and 8 bases respectively, and no gene match explains 13 bases of the junction. According to the germline V gene, CDR1 reads SNHLY and CDR2 reads FYNNEI.

The immunoSEQ Assay, a bias-controlled multiplex PCR, was used to amplify TCRbeta CDR3 regions from genomic DNA. On the authors' methods: The number of nucleated cells in each sample was estimated by amplification of reference gene primers within the assay. To quantify the absolute abundance of each unique TCRbeta CDR3 rearrangement, sequence reads were collapsed and filtered. Productive Simpson clonality was computed per sample as the square root of Simpson's diversity index over productive rearrangements. TCRdb's version of the immuneACCESS table is confined to in-frame rearrangements and falls short of the full clone set. An unresolved V gene accounts for under half of the shortfall where checked; the remainder is of unknown origin. V and J calls and clone size are given by that table; D and trimming were obtained from the DNA. The sample has 150,000 to 200,000 clones on record, 65% to 90% of them singletons. Of the sample, 4% to 6.5% is held by the ten largest clones.

Concerning this clone itself: Its cognate antigen has yet to be identified. No clone much larger than this one lies a single base away; base qualities are absent.

Sequencing was performed on PBMCs or T cells enriched from blood (not recorded which). Recombination joined TRBV2 with TRBJ1-2, with TRBD1 identical over 8 junction bases. The TCR was taken from a woman aged 55-69 years with acute COVID-19. The CDR3 region has the sequence CASSLYIQGAVGYTF. The DNA sequence is TGTGCCAGCAGTCTATATATCCAGGGGGCGGTGGGCTACACCTTC.